The rows below give T cell receptor beta chains drawn from one sample of a study of control samples from healthy donors and cancer patients. Assay: immunoSEQ multiplex PCR; the TCRdb copy retains only in-frame clones and omits some. The sample has under 150,000 clones; 80% to 90% are singletons. Sequencing input: PBMCs. Source of these receptors: a woman aged 50 to 60 with colorectal cancer. CDR3s include the opening cysteine and the closing phenylalanine or tryptophan.

length	V	J	CDR3
19	TRBV7-9	TRBJ2-7	CASSSTNSRTSGSSYEQYF
13	TRBV5-1	TRBJ1-1	CASSLGGDTEAFF
15	TRBV27	TRBJ2-7	CASSLLGQGSYEQYF
16	TRBV10-3	TRBJ2-2	CAITNRGGLNTGELFF
12	TRBV4-1	TRBJ1-2	CASSQDPDTAFF
15	TRBV5-4	TRBJ2-1	CASSLSLAGANEQFF
14	TRBV30	TRBJ2-7	CAWSVSSGTYEQYF
15	TRBV19	TRBJ1-5	CASTQPGGGNQPQHF
14	TRBV12-5	TRBJ2-7	CASGLGAEGYEQYF
17	TRBV30	TRBJ1-5	CAWSVPWGAMSNQPQHF
17	TRBV5-1	TRBJ2-2	CASSLATGFANTGELFF
15	TRBV6-5	TRBJ1-3	CASTLDRTGGFPIYF
16	TRBV18	TRBJ2-7	CASSPTSGQGTYEQYF
19	TRBV4-1	TRBJ1-2	CASSLFPRDPPESLSGYTF
15	TRBV7-3	TRBJ1-2	CASSLTATGSHGYTF
16	TRBV28	TRBJ2-6	CASSSPRSSGANVLTF
15	TRBV6-1	TRBJ1-6	CASSEPTSVRAPLHF
16	TRBV7-9	TRBJ2-7	CASSLSGDLSTYEQYF
16	TRBV28	TRBJ1-1	CASSRYYLTGDTEAFF
14	TRBV10-3	TRBJ1-5	CAISGQGLDQPQHF
12	TRBV21-1	TRBJ2-3	CASRRTVDTQYF
15	TRBV9	TRBJ2-3	CASSVPSGLTDTQYF
12	TRBV30	TRBJ1-2	CAWSAQGYGYTF
15	TRBV27	TRBJ2-5	CASSLSGSKQETQYF
12	TRBV5-1	TRBJ2-7	CASSLEGGQINF
11	TRBV6-5	TRBJ1-2	CASKLQYGYTF
19	TRBV10-3	TRBJ2-6	CAISGRPGQGSSGANVLTF
15	TRBV5-1	TRBJ1-2	CASSLGVGGGYGYTF
14	TRBV7-6	TRBJ1-1	CASRDRTENTEAFF
17	TRBV24-1	TRBJ2-1	CATSGPWTSRKNNEQFF
14	TRBV19	TRBJ2-2	CASNPTLKAGELFF
14	TRBV5-6	TRBJ1-2	CASSWGPDNYGYTF
15	TRBV6-1	TRBJ1-1	CASSEGGTGVGKAFF
12	TRBV6-1	TRBJ1-4	CASSDTWEKLFF
14	TRBV19	TRBJ2-7	CASRPLASSYEQYF
14	TRBV30	TRBJ1-5	CAWSVPGGNQPQHF
15	TRBV24-1	TRBJ2-2	CAASDTGRSTGELFF
14	TRBV5-1	TRBJ2-3	CASSTRQGTDTQYF
12	TRBV29-1	TRBJ2-5	CSATDRVETQYF
14	TRBV19	TRBJ1-1	CASSSGQENTEAFF
14	TRBV27	TRBJ1-1	CASSLSDLNTEAFF
16	TRBV5-4	TRBJ1-4	CASSTRQGATNEKLFF
15	TRBV18	TRBJ2-5	CASSPLRGSQETQYF
14	TRBV7-9	TRBJ2-7	CASSLAGVGHEQYF